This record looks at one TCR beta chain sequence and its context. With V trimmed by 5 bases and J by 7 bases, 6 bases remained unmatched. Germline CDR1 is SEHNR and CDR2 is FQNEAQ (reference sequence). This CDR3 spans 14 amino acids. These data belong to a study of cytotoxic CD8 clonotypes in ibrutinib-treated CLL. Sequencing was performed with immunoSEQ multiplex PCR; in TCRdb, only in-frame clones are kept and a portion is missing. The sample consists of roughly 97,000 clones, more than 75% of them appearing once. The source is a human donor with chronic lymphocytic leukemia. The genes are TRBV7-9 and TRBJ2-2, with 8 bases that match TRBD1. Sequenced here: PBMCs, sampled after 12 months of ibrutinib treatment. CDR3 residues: CASSLSRGLGELFF. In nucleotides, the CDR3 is TGTGCCAGCAGCCTGTCCAGGGGGCTCGGGGAGCTGTTTTTT.